This T cell receptor beta chain was obtained from a study of T cell responses to AZD1222 COVID-19 vaccine. Study overall: Both about-4-week and about-12-week second-dose recipients were combined.

Broader study findings: No day 14 peak samples; only post-peak repertoires were characterized. The CD4 TCRs associated with vaccination extended across spike and predominated at 160-218 and 743-854. A reported finding is that nearly half of spike-specific TCRs target unmutated variant regions.

CDR1 and CDR2 from the germline V gene are GTSNPN and SVGIG (reference sequence). V lost 5 bases, J lost 1 base, and 9 bases lay in between. The CDR3 length is 12 residues. Measured with immunoSEQ multiplex PCR; TCRdb has only the in-frame clones, and not every one. The sample lists around 140,000 clones, just over 90% occurring once. On this clone itself: The antigen is not known.

The chain carries TRBV30 and TRBJ2-7, with D perhaps assigned TRBD1 or TRBD2 (5 bases each). The TCR originated in an adult in good health. Sequenced here: peripheral blood, sampled on day 0 of AZD1222 vaccination. The CDR3, as DNA: TGTGCCTGGGGGGGTACGTCCTACGAGCAGTACTTC. It specifies CAWGGTSYEQYF. The full variable domain, its missing parts supplied by reference TRBV30 and TRBJ2-7, is SQTIHQWPATLVQPVGSPLSLECTVEGTSNPNLYWYRQAAGRGLQLLFYSVGIGQISSEVPQNLSASRPQDRQFILSSKKLLLSDSGFYLCAWGGTSYEQYFGPGTRLTVT.